These T cell receptor beta chains were read from a single sample in a study of blood T cell repertoires in COVID-19. Some clones are missing from TCRdb's copy, which holds only in-frame ones; the method was immunoSEQ multiplex PCR. The sample gives about 230,000 clones, less than 90% of which show up once; roughly 2.7% is in the top ten. What was sequenced was peripheral blood. These receptor sequences come from a woman between 65 and 79 years old with active or convalescent COVID-19. Both conserved end residues are part of each CDR3. D genes are given only for firm matches. Clone size is shown for a subset of rows, as once, few, many or a class of expanded clone.

V gene,clone size,D gene,CDR3 length,J gene,CDR3 DNA,CDR3 protein
TRBV6-6,NA,NA,16,TRBJ1-3,TGTGCCAGCAGTCGAGGCCTGGGAGACTCTGGAAACACCATATATTTT,CASSRGLGDSGNTIYF
TRBV5-1,NA,NA,14,TRBJ2-7,TGCGCCAGCAGCTTGGGACTGTCTTCCTACGAGCAGTACTTC,CASSLGLSSYEQYF
TRBV28,once,NA,13,TRBJ1-2,TGTGCCAGTCTTAGTAACGGGGGAGATGGCTACACCTTC,CASLSNGGDGYTF
TRBV3-1/TRBV3-2,few,NA,13,TRBJ1-2,TGTGCCACCGCCTCGGCGGGGGGCGACGGCTACACCTTC,CATASAGGDGYTF
TRBV7-3,NA,TRBD1,14,TRBJ1-6,TGTGCCAGCAGCTTGACAGGGGGAGGATCACCCCTCCACTTT,CASSLTGGGSPLHF
TRBV3-1/TRBV3-2,NA,NA,14,TRBJ1-1,TGTGCCAGCAGCCAAGGACACATCGGGGCTGAAGCTTTCTTT,CASSQGHIGAEAFF
TRBV6-5,NA,NA,13,TRBJ2-7,TGTGCCAGCAGCCGCGGGGTTACCTACGAGCAGTACTTC,CASSRGVTYEQYF
TRBV4-2,NA,TRBD1,16,TRBJ2-3,TGTGCCAGCAGCCAATGGGGACAGGGGAAGACAGATACGCAGTATTTT,CASSQWGQGKTDTQYF
TRBV30,NA,TRBD1,16,TRBJ1-1,TGTGCCGGATCCCGGGACAGGGCATCCAAGGGCACTGAAGCTTTCTTT,CAGSRDRASKGTEAFF
TRBV5-1,once,TRBD2,15,TRBJ2-7,TGCGCCAGCAGCTTGAGCTCCGGGGGGGAGTACGAGCAGTACTTC,CASSLSSGGEYEQYF
TRBV7-2,NA,NA,14,TRBJ1-4,TGTGCCAGCAGCTTAGGGGGAGGGGGTGAAAAACTGTTTTTT,CASSLGGGGEKLFF
TRBV5-4,once,NA,13,TRBJ2-6,TGTGCCAGCAGCTTGCGGGGGGCCAACGTCCTGACTTTC,CASSLRGANVLTF
TRBV3-1/TRBV3-2,many,NA,13,TRBJ1-1,TGTGCCAGCAGCCAAGGGACACCCTCTGAAGCTTTCTTT,CASSQGTPSEAFF
TRBV16,NA,NA,19,TRBJ2-3,TGTGCCAGCAGCCAATCCCCTCGGGGGCGACAGGGCACTACAGATACGCAGTATTTT,CASSQSPRGRQGTTDTQYF
TRBV6-2/TRBV6-3,NA,NA,12,TRBJ2-3,TGTGCCAGCAGCCCCACATCGTCGACGCAGTATTTT,CASSPTSSTQYF
TRBV4-3,NA,NA,16,TRBJ1-1,TGCGCCAGCAGCCCAAGCCAGGGAAACATGAACACTGAAGCTTTCTTT,CASSPSQGNMNTEAFF
TRBV2,NA,TRBD2,20,TRBJ2-1,TGTGCCAGCAGTCAAACGTGGCTAGCGGGACTGTTGAGCTCCTACAATGAGCAGTTCTTC,CASSQTWLAGLLSSYNEQFF
TRBV2,NA,NA,16,TRBJ2-3,TGTGCCAGCAGTGAAGCGCTTATTGGACTCCAGGCGGCGCAGTATTTT,CASSEALIGLQAAQYF
TRBV2,NA,TRBD1,14,TRBJ1-4,TGTGCCAGCAGAAGGACAGGGGCAAATGAAAAACTGTTTTTT,CASRRTGANEKLFF
TRBV11-2,NA,TRBD1,15,TRBJ1-4,TGTGCCAGCAGCTTAGGCGGACAGGAGTATGAAAAACTGTTTTTT,CASSLGGQEYEKLFF
TRBV6-1,NA,NA,16,TRBJ1-6,TGTGCCAGCAGTGCCCCACCATCTCGGGTGGATTCACCCCTCCACTTT,CASSAPPSRVDSPLHF
TRBV14,NA,NA,15,TRBJ1-2,TGTGCCAGCTCCTCCCGGGGGTTGGAGATCTATGGCTACACCTTC,CASSSRGLEIYGYTF
TRBV19,NA,NA,17,TRBJ2-2,TGTGCCAGCCCCCAAGGGAGCGGAACAACGAACACCGGGGAGCTGTTTTTT,CASPQGSGTTNTGELFF
TRBV11-1,once,NA,13,TRBJ1-1,TGTGCCAGCAGCTTTTTCGGGAACACTGAAGCTTTCTTT,CASSFFGNTEAFF
TRBV29-1,NA,TRBD2,12,TRBJ2-7,TGCAGCGGGGGAACTAGCGCCCACGAGCAGTACTTC,CSGGTSAHEQYF
TRBV10-3,NA,NA,14,TRBJ1-2,TGTGCCATCAGTGAAAGGGAGACGGGCTATGGCTACACCTTC,CAISERETGYGYTF
TRBV7-6,NA,NA,14,TRBJ1-6,TGTGCCAGCAGCTTGGGGGACATCTATTCACCCCTCCACTTT,CASSLGDIYSPLHF
TRBV18,NA,NA,14,TRBJ1-2,TGTGCCAGCTCACCGAGACAGGACGGCGGGGGCTACACCTTC,CASSPRQDGGGYTF
TRBV5-5,NA,NA,13,TRBJ2-1,TGTGCCAGCAGCCCCAGGGTATTCAATGAGCAGTTCTTC,CASSPRVFNEQFF
TRBV18,NA,TRBD1,14,TRBJ1-4,TGTGCCAGCTCCCTACAGGGGTCGAATGAAAAACTGTTTTTT,CASSLQGSNEKLFF
TRBV6-5,once,TRBD1,15,TRBJ1-2,TGTGCCAGTGCATTAAACCCGGGACAGGGGAGAGGCTACACCTTC,CASALNPGQGRGYTF
TRBV28,NA,NA,13,TRBJ1-1,TGTGCCAGCAGTTTTGAGTCGTTCAGGGGAGCTTTCTTT,CASSFESFRGAFF
TRBV25-1,NA,NA,13,TRBJ2-5,TGTGCCAGCAGTGACTCGCGTCGGGTGACCCAGTACTTC,CASSDSRRVTQYF
TRBV7-2,NA,TRBD1,15,TRBJ1-1,TGTGCCAGCAGTATCTCACAGGGGGCGCCCACTGAAGCTTTCTTT,CASSISQGAPTEAFF
TRBV1,NA,NA,16,TRBJ2-1,TGCACCAGCAGGCACCGGACTAGCGGGGGGACGGGTGAGCAGTTCTTC,CTSRHRTSGGTGEQFF
TRBV4-1,NA,NA,16,TRBJ2-3,TGCGCCAGCAGCCAAGGTCACTCTCTCGTCACAGATACGCAGTATTTT,CASSQGHSLVTDTQYF
TRBV7-3,NA,TRBD1,16,TRBJ2-2,TGTGCCAGCAGCCCGGGGACAGGGGAGAACACCGGGGAGCTGTTTTTT,CASSPGTGENTGELFF
TRBV5-1,NA,NA,15,TRBJ2-7,TGCGCCAGCAGCTTGGAGGTAGCCCGCTCCTACGAGCAGTACTTC,CASSLEVARSYEQYF
TRBV9,NA,NA,15,TRBJ1-3,TGTGCCAGCAGCGCCGGAGGTCAGTCTGGAAACACCATATATTTT,CASSAGGQSGNTIYF
TRBV9,NA,NA,17,TRBJ2-1,TGTGCCAGCAGCATTAGTAGCCACGGAGGGACGTACAATGAGCAGTTCTTC,CASSISSHGGTYNEQFF
TRBV7-8,NA,TRBD1,13,TRBJ2-1,TGTGCCAGCAGCTACGACAGGGCCAATGAGCAGTTCTTC,CASSYDRANEQFF
TRBV9,NA,TRBD1,15,TRBJ1-2,TGTGCCAGCAGCGTCGGACAGGGGGCGAGCTATGGCTACACCTTC,CASSVGQGASYGYTF
TRBV7-2,NA,NA,16,TRBJ2-3,TGTGCCAGCAGCAGTTTTGAGAGGACAAACACAGATACGCAGTATTTT,CASSSFERTNTDTQYF
TRBV10-3,few,TRBD2,15,TRBJ2-7,TGTGCCATCGCGCTAGCGGGCCAGGGTAACTACGAGCAGTACTTC,CAIALAGQGNYEQYF
TRBV11-2,NA,TRBD1,15,TRBJ2-2,TGTGCCAGCAGCGCGTGGACAGGGAGAGGCGGGGAGCTGTTTTTT,CASSAWTGRGGELFF
TRBV30,once,NA,13,TRBJ1-5,TGTGCCTGGAGTGGTGGGGGGGATCAGCCCCAGCATTTT,CAWSGGGDQPQHF
TRBV9,NA,TRBD1,15,TRBJ1-2,TGTGCCAGCAGCCCCCGGGACAGATCTAACTATGGCTACACCTTC,CASSPRDRSNYGYTF
TRBV28,few,TRBD1,14,TRBJ2-7,TGTGCCAGCAGTTTAGCAGCAGGGGGTCGCGAGCAGTACTTC,CASSLAAGGREQYF
TRBV2,few,TRBD1,12,TRBJ1-2,TGTGCCAGCAGGGACAGGGTCGAGGGCTACACCTTC,CASRDRVEGYTF
TRBV5-4,NA,NA,15,TRBJ1-2,TGTGCCAGCACCCTAGGGAGTCAACCCGCTAGAGGCTACACCTTC,CASTLGSQPARGYTF